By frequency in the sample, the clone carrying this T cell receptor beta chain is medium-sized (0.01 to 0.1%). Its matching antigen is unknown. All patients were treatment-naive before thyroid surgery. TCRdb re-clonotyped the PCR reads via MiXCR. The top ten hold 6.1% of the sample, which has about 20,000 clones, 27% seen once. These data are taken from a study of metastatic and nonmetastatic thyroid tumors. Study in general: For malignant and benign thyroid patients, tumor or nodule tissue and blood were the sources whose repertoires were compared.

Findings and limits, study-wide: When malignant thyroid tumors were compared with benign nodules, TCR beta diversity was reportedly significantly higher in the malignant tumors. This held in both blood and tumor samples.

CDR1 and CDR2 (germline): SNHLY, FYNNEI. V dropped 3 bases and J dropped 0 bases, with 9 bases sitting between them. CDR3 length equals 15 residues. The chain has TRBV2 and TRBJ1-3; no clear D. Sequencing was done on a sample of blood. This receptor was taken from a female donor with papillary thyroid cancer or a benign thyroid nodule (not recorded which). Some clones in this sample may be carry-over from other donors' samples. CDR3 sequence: CASSEFKGSGNTIYF. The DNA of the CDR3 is TGTGCCAGCAGTGAGTTTAAGGGCTCTGGAAACACCATATATTTT.